The 31 T cell receptor beta chains presented below share a single source sample, sequenced in a study of human T cells and chemical hapten exposure (dated by TCRdb to the early 2020s). The label giving this sample's time point can be read as: patch test 1, 2 weeks after DPC sensitization. What the treatment or condition label conveys for this sample: therapeutic diphenylcyclopropenone sensitization with weekly scalp DPC. Library generation was performed with RACE. The sample was run on a NextSeq 500. TCRdb redid the processing of the public reads, applying fastp at Q25 and MiXCR, and retained in-frame beta chains. Duplicate CDR3 protein sequences are folded into a single record with the most common DNA and genes. Within this sample are around 110,000 distinct CDR3 sequences, with roughly an eighth of them counted one time only. The top ten hold approximately 1.4% of the sample. The source was whole blood, collected in connection with sensitization to the hapten diphenylcyclopropenone (DPC). All receptors derive from a woman between 50 and 59 years old with alopecia areata. Some clones in this sample may be carry-over from other donors' samples.

In its sample, this clonotype was seen a few times. V and J are TRBV4-3 and TRBJ2-1; weak D call: TRBD2 (7 bases). Trimming stripped 3 bases from V and 9 bases from J, with 15 bases between. The CDR3 extends over 14 amino acids. Germline loops: CDR1 LGHNA, CDR2 YSLEER. CDR3 nucleotide sequence: TGCGCCAGCAGCCAGGGGGCAGGGAGGGGTGAGCAGTTCTTC. Its protein product is CASSQGAGRGEQFF.

In DNA form, the CDR3 reads TGCAGCGTTGTAGCTTCCTACGAGCAGTACTTC. Protein: CSVVASYEQYF. The chain carries TRBV29-1 and TRBJ2-7; D gene unclear. The CDR3 sequence is 11 residues long. CDR1 and CDR2 (germline): SQVTM, ANQGSEA. Trimming left V 4 bases short and J 1 base short, with 5 bases between.

This clonotype has only a few counts. V gene TRBV6-5 combines with J gene TRBJ2-3; a possible D gene is TRBD1 (6 bases). This CDR3 comprises 15 residues. Germline V CDR1 and CDR2: MNHEY, SVGAGI. Trimming took 6 bases from V and 2 from J, leaving 15 bases between them. The CDR3 nucleotides are TGTGCCAGCAGAGTGGGCAGGGGACCCACAGATACGCAGTATTTT. This encodes CASRVGRGPTDTQYF.

This clonotype appeared a few times. The V and J genes are TRBV6-5 and TRBJ1-6; D is possibly TRBD1 (5 bases). V lost 2 bases and J 0 bases, leaving 5 bases between the germline ends. There are 15 residues in the CDR3. Germline CDR1 and CDR2: MNHEY and SVGAGI. The CDR3 DNA follows: TGTGCCAGCAGTTACGGGGGCTCCTATAATTCACCCCTCCACTTT. Protein sequence: CASSYGGSYNSPLHF.

In regard to this clonotype: A junction end diverges from the germline sequence, so it may reflect a read error. This chain connects TRBV5-1 to TRBJ2-5; no definite D call. CDR3 length equals 15 residues. Looked up from germline, CDR1 is SGHRS and CDR2 is YFSETQ. The CDR3 coding sequence is TGCGCCAGCAGCTTGGTTGGCGCCCCGGAAGATACCCAGTACTTC. It translates to CASSLVGAPEDTQYF.

This sequence joins TRBV29-1 and TRBJ2-2; D uncertain. The CDR3 length is 11 residues. Trimming removed 5 bases from V and 6 bases from J, with 7 bases in between. Germline CDR1 and CDR2: SQVTM and ANQGSEA. The CDR3 reads CSVIEAGELFF. The CDR3 nucleotides are TGCAGCGTTATAGAGGCCGGGGAGCTGTTTTTT.

This chain connects TRBV28 to TRBJ2-7; the match to TRBD1 covers 7 bases. Germline V gives CDR1 MDHEN, CDR2 SYDVKM. The V and J ends lost 6 bases and 2 bases, in that order; junction bases with no gene match: 10. The CDR3 is 15 residues long. Here the CDR3 reads CASSPVGQGAYEQYF. The CDR3 DNA reads as TGTGCCAGCAGCCCAGTCGGGCAGGGGGCCTACGAGCAGTACTTC.

Ten or more counts support this clonotype. This chain links TRBV28 with TRBJ2-5; tentative D call: TRBD2 (6 bases). The CDR3 extends over 15 amino acids. Per germline, CDR1 MDHEN and CDR2 SYDVKM. V was pared by 4 bases and J by 4 bases, with 16 bases between. The CDR3 protein is CASSYGGAQGETQYF. DNA of the CDR3: TGTGCCAGCAGTTACGGGGGAGCCCAGGGAGAGACCCAGTACTTC.

This clonotype was counted a few times. The V gene is TRBV5-1, the J gene TRBJ1-1; the match to TRBD1 covers 11 bases. Germline V gives CDR1 SGHRS, CDR2 YFSETQ. V gave up 3 bases and J gave up 1 base; unmatched junction bases: 5. CDR3 length: 16 residues. The CDR3 DNA reads TGCGCCAGCAGCTGGGACAGGGGGAGTTCGAACACTGAAGCTTTCTTT. Its protein is CASSWDRGSSNTEAFF.

This clonotype occurred a few times. The chain carries TRBV18 and TRBJ1-1; 8 nucleotides line up with TRBD1. The J segment lost 6 bases and the V segment lost 5 bases, leaving 2 bases of the junction unmatched. CDR1 is KGHSH, CDR2 LQKENI, per germline. This CDR3 is 12 amino acids long. The CDR3 reads CASSLQGAEAFF. CDR3 sequence (DNA): TGTGCCAGCTCATTACAGGGGGCTGAAGCTTTCTTT. Using reference TRBV18 and TRBJ1-1 for the parts outside the CDR3, the full variable domain is NAGVMQNPRHLVRRRGQEARLRCSPMKGHSHVYWYRQLPEEGLKFMVYLQKENIIDESGMPKERFSAEFPKEGPSILRIQQVVRGDSAAYFCASSLQGAEAFFGQGTRLTVV.

The rearrangement uses TRBV21-1 and TRBJ2-3; the table names TRBD1, a call not compared with the DNA. TRBV21-1 is deemed a pseudogene. The CDR3 is 16 amino acids. This CDR3 reads CASSFRTVPRTDTQYF. Written as DNA, the CDR3 is TGTGCCAGCAGCTTTCGGACAGTGCCCCGCACAGATACGCAGTATTTT.

This rearrangement joins TRBV28 to TRBJ2-3; D call uncertain. Germline V gives CDR1 MDHEN, CDR2 SYDVKM. This CDR3 has 14 residues. Trimming removed 8 bases at V and 2 bases at J, with 14 bases between. Here the CDR3 reads CASQFWTDTDTQYF. The CDR3 DNA follows: TGTGCCAGCCAGTTTTGGACCGACACAGATACGCAGTATTTT.

This clonotype was observed a handful of times. The chain uses TRBV20-1 and TRBJ2-4; D might be TRBD1 (6 bases). The CDR3 runs 14 residues. CDR1 and CDR2 from the germline V gene are DFQATT and SNEGSKA (reference sequence). V shed 4 bases and J shed 5 bases, with 15 bases lying between them. CDR3 sequence (DNA): TGCAGTGCTAAACAGGGAAGGGGTGAAAACATTCAGTACTTC. Translated, it gives CSAKQGRGENIQYF.

This clonotype was recorded many times. This chain joins TRBV18 and TRBJ1-3, with TRBD1 as a possible D gene (6 bases). The germline V and J ends were trimmed by 2 bases and 0 bases, with 8 bases remaining between them. Looked up from germline, CDR1 is KGHSH and CDR2 is LQKENI. CDR3 size: 15 residues. The CDR3: CASSPDRSSGNTIYF. The CDR3 bases are TGTGCCAGCTCACCAGACAGGAGCTCTGGAAACACCATATATTTT.

There are a few counts of this clonotype. The gene calls are TRBV12-3 or TRBV12-4 and TRBJ1-1, with unresolved D. V was cut by 6 bases and J by 1 base, with 12 bases left in between. CDR3 length: 14 amino acids. The CDR3 DNA is TGTGCCAGCAGCCGTCCCCGACGGAACACTGAAGCTTTCTTT. Its protein product is CASSRPRRNTEAFF.

This clonotype was picked up many times. The rearrangement links TRBV6-1 to TRBJ1-6, with TRBD1 as a possible D gene (6 bases). Trimming left V 7 bases short and J 6 bases short, with 13 bases between. Germline CDR1 is MNHNS and CDR2 is SASEGT. The CDR3 totals 14 residues. The CDR3 DNA follows: TGTGCCAGCAACCCGAGGGGGATTAATTCACCCCTCCACTTT. This gives the protein CASNPRGINSPLHF.

This clonotype has just a few counts. The chain joins TRBV21-1 to TRBJ2-5. TRBV21-1 is termed a pseudogene. The length of the CDR3 is 16 residues. The CDR3 DNA sequence: TGTGCCAGCAACCCACTTGACTTACTCCTCCAAGAGACCCAGTACTTC. This codes for CASNPLDLLLQETQYF.

This clonotype occurred a few times. CDR3: CASSLTGASTGELFF. Here the CDR3 DNA reads TGTGCCAGCAGTTTAACGGGAGCGAGCACCGGGGAGCTGTTTTTT. This sequence joins TRBV12-3 or TRBV12-4 and TRBJ2-2, with D perhaps TRBD2 (6 bases). Trimming took 2 bases from V and 4 from J, leaving 11 bases between them. The CDR3 loop spans 15 amino acids.

This clonotype has a handful of counts. The chain couples TRBV7-2 to TRBJ1-6, with a possible D match to TRBD1 (6 bases). The CDR3 is 15 amino acids. The V end was cut by 4 bases, the J end by 7 bases, with 14 bases between. In germline, CDR1 is SGHTA, CDR2 FQGNSA. The CDR3 is CASSSRQVSNSPLHF. CDR3 coding DNA: TGTGCCAGCAGCTCCCGACAGGTATCGAATTCACCCCTCCACTTT.

This clonotype has at least ten counts. The chain employs TRBV29-1 and TRBJ2-1; no definite D call. V lost 7 bases and J lost 4, with 17 bases in between. Germline CDR1 is SQVTM and CDR2 is ANQGSEA. CDR3 length equals 14 residues. This chain's CDR3 is CSAGAAETYNEQFF. The DNA for the CDR3 is TGCAGCGCAGGAGCCGCAGAAACATACAATGAGCAGTTCTTC.

The CDR3 DNA reads as TGTGCCAGCAGTTGGGGTGGGGTTCCATATGAAGGCACAGATACGCAGTATTTT. It specifies CASSWGGVPYEGTDTQYF. The rearrangement links TRBV28 to TRBJ2-3; D gene unclear. Germline V gene sequence: CDR1 MDHEN, CDR2 SYDVKM. The CDR3 extends over 18 amino acids. Trimming stripped 4 bases from V and 1 base from J, with 21 bases between.

This clonotype was counted only a few times. This chain uses TRBV6-2 or TRBV6-3 with TRBJ1-5, with 10 positions matching TRBD1. The CDR3 loop spans 15 amino acids. CDR1 MNHEY and CDR2 SVGEGT come from the germline V gene. V gave up 6 bases and J gave up 5 bases; unmatched junction bases: 7. This chain's CDR3 is CASRPGTGEYQPQHF. The CDR3, as DNA: TGTGCCAGCAGACCTGGGACAGGGGAATATCAGCCCCAGCATTTT.

The chain has TRBV4-1 and TRBJ2-2; D is ambiguous. The CDR3 runs to 11 residues. The germline V gene has CDR1 MGHRA and CDR2 YSYEKL. Trimming stripped 2 bases from V and 9 bases from J, with 4 bases between. CDR3 bases: TGCGCCAGCAGCCAAAGATGGGAGCTGTTTTTT. It codes for CASSQRWELFF.

This rearrangement joins TRBV4-3 to TRBJ2-3; D is possibly TRBD2 (5 bases). In germline, CDR1 is LGHNA, CDR2 YSLEER. CDR3 length equals 17 residues. The ends were cut back, 0 bases at V and 0 bases at J, with 13 bases in the middle. CDR3 sequence (DNA): TGCGCCAGCAGCCAAGATTGGAGGTCTACTAGCACAGATACGCAGTATTTT. Protein: CASSQDWRSTSTDTQYF.

The chain links TRBV29-1 to TRBJ1-1, with D possibly matching TRBD1 (6 bases). CDR1 and CDR2 (germline): SQVTM, ANQGSEA. The V end lost 5 bases, the J end lost 4 bases, and 20 bases lay between the germline ends. CDR3 length: 15 residues. In DNA, the CDR3 is TGCAGCGTTCCCAGGGGATCAAGTCGGTCCACTGAAGCTTTCTTT. Its translation: CSVPRGSSRSTEAFF.

This clonotype has a count of ten or more. The CDR3 loop reads CSVTRDRSYGYTF. The CDR3 nucleotides read TGCAGCGTTACCCGGGACAGGAGCTATGGCTACACCTTC. The genes are TRBV29-1 and TRBJ1-2, with 8 nucleotides matching TRBD1. V gave up 5 bases and J gave up 4 bases; unmatched junction bases: 6. This CDR3 is built from 13 residues. Germline assignment: CDR1 SQVTM and CDR2 ANQGSEA. Variable domain in full (rest from reference TRBV29-1 and TRBJ1-2): SAVISQKPSRDICQRGTSLTIQCQVDSQVTMMFWYRQQPGQSLTLIATANQGSEATYESGFVIDKFPISRPNLTFSTLTVSNMSPEDSSIYLCSVTRDRSYGYTFGSGTRLTVV.

The chain employs TRBV7-9 and TRBJ1-1; tentatively, D is TRBD1 (5 bases). Looked up from germline, CDR1 is SEHNR and CDR2 is FQNEAQ (reference sequence). The ends were cut back, 7 bases at V and 1 base at J, with 10 bases in the middle. The CDR3 consists of 13 residues. The CDR3 loop reads CASKDQGNTEAFF. The DNA of the CDR3 is TGTGCCAGCAAGGACCAGGGGAACACTGAAGCTTTCTTT. Full variable domain (rest looked up from reference TRBV7-9 and TRBJ1-1): DTGVSQNPRHKITKRGQNVTFRCDPISEHNRLYWYRQTLGQGPEFLTYFQNEAQLEKSRLLSDRFSAERPKGSFSTLEIQRTEQGDSAMYLCASKDQGNTEAFFGQGTRLTVV.

This sequence joins TRBV7-2 and TRBJ1-5, with a tentative D call TRBD1 (6 bases). Germline V gives CDR1 SGHTA, CDR2 FQGNSA. This CDR3 spans 15 amino acids. Trimming took off 5 bases at V and 2 bases at J, with 13 bases between the two ends. Here the CDR3 reads CASSPGTTGNQPQHF. The CDR3 region has the DNA TGTGCCAGCAGCCCGGGGACAACGGGCAATCAGCCCCAGCATTTT.

This clonotype was seen ten or more times. The J gene is TRBJ2-3, the V gene TRBV28; D is undetermined. V was cut by 3 bases and J by 5 bases, with 6 bases left in between. This CDR3 is 12 amino acids long. CDR1 and CDR2 from the germline V gene are MDHEN and SYDVKM. CDR3 protein: CASSFRGDTQYF. The CDR3, as DNA: TGTGCCAGCAGTTTTAGAGGAGATACGCAGTATTTT.

The rearrangement links TRBV6-2 or TRBV6-3 to TRBJ1-2; no reliable D call. Germline CDR1 MNHEY, CDR2 SVGEGT. The V gene lost 7 bases and the J gene lost 4 bases, with 10 bases spanning the gap. The CDR3 is 12 amino acids. The chain's CDR3 is CASTGPLYGYTF. CDR3 DNA sequence: TGTGCCAGCACCGGACCTCTCTATGGCTACACCTTC.

With regard to this clonotype: A much bigger clone sits one base away, suggesting this may be a read error. The chain employs TRBV7-2 and TRBJ2-3; TRBD2 aligns across 7 bases. Per germline, CDR1 SGHTA and CDR2 FQGNSA. The CDR3 consists of 15 residues. The CDR3 here is CANSLSGMRTDTQYF. The CDR3 DNA reads as TGTGCCAACAGCTTAAGCGGGATGCGCACAGATACGCAGTATTTT.